Described below is a single T cell receptor (beta chain) sequence and its context. Its antigen is still unknown. Researchers ran the PCR with 60 Vbeta and 13 Jbeta primers. Clones were sequenced by immunoSEQ multiplex PCR, and TCRdb holds only the in-frame ones, with some missing. The table lists about 130,000 clones, 80% to 85% of them singletons. This CDR3 spans 13 amino acids. CDR1 is SGHRS and CDR2 is YFSETQ in the germline V gene. Between the trimmed V and J ends, which lost 4 bases and 2 bases, there was a span of 7 bases. The entry originates in a study of cytomegalovirus exposure and HLA in healthy donors. Study-wide results and limits: In a later analysis, HLA-associated beta chains showed higher expansion and lower generation probabilities than comparable chains. TCR beta sequences numbering 15,000 to 20,000 were associated with HLA alleles at 0.05 false discovery rate in a later analysis.

When sampled, the donors appeared nominally healthy, though they likely had unrecorded immune exposures. The sequencing sample was made of PBMCs. The sequence derives from a man aged 18 to 29 in good health and CMV-seronegative. The rearrangement uses TRBV5-1 and TRBJ1-5; the D is unclear. The CDR3, as DNA: TGCGCCAGCAGCCCCAGTGGCAATCAGCCCCAGCATTTT. It is translated as CASSPSGNQPQHF.